The 5 T cell receptor beta chains below were found in one sample sequenced in a study of CD8 T cells in ankylosing spondylitis. Each CDR3 protein gets one entry after TCRdb re-called the 5' RACE reads with MiXCR. The data contain 350,000 to 550,000 distinct CDR3 sequences, roughly a quarter of them singletons. General study results and limits: Apparently characteristic of ankylosing spondylitis blood was a TCR beta motif (under ten highly homologous variants).

These receptors' targets are unknown. Material for sequencing was blood, either unsorted or a sorted T cell fraction (not recorded which). All receptors come from a male donor with ankylosing spondylitis.

CDR3 protein: CASSLGTPGGTQYF. As DNA, the CDR3 is TGTGCCAGCAGCTTAGGGACCCCCGGCGGTACGCAGTATTTT. This chain joins TRBV7-2 and TRBJ2-3, with no clear D. Germline V gives CDR1 SGHTA, CDR2 FQGNSA. The V and J ends lost 1 base and 8 bases respectively, with 13 bases between them. The CDR3 totals 14 residues. Full variable domain (outside the CDR3, taken from reference TRBV7-2 and TRBJ2-3): GAGVSQSPSNKVTEKGKDVELRCDPISGHTALYWYRQSLGQGLEFLIYFQGNSAPDKSGLPSDRFSAERTGGSVSTLTIQRTQQEDSAVYLCASSLGTPGGTQYFGPGTRLTVL.

V and J are TRBV7-9 and TRBJ1-1; D remains ambiguous. Between the trimmed V and J ends, which lost 3 bases and 4 bases, there was a span of 12 bases. Germline lookup yields CDR1 SEHNR and CDR2 FQNEAQ (reference sequence). The CDR3 is made up of 14 amino acids. The CDR3 sequence: CASSFTGMGTEAFF. CDR3 in DNA: TGTGCCAGCAGCTTTACGGGTATGGGCACTGAAGCTTTCTTT.

This clonotype occurred a few times. V usage is TRBV7-6 and J usage is TRBJ2-7; 7 bases map to TRBD2. The CDR3 covers 16 residues. CDR1 and CDR2 (germline): SGHVS, FNYEAQ. Losses at the gene ends were 4 bases for V and 5 bases for J; bases not matched to a gene: 14. CDR3 nucleotide sequence: TGTGCCAGCAGCTCCTTCTGGGGGAGGGCCGGGAACGAGCAGTACTTC. This gives the protein CASSSFWGRAGNEQYF.

CDR3 residues: CASRPRGGLKNQPQHF. The CDR3 DNA reads TGTGCCAGCAGGCCCCGCGGGGGGCTGAAAAATCAGCCCCAGCATTTT. The rearrangement links TRBV6-1 to TRBJ1-5; D perhaps matches TRBD1 (6 bases). The germline gives CDR1 MNHNS, CDR2 SASEGT. V was pared by 6 bases and J by 4 bases, with 19 bases between. This CDR3 is built from 16 residues.

The V and J genes are TRBV18 and TRBJ2-1; 10 bases line up with TRBD2. Per the germline V gene, CDR1 is KGHSH and CDR2 is LQKENI. The CDR3 runs to 16 residues. V was clipped by 3 bases and J by 7 bases; unmatched bases: 9. The CDR3, as DNA: TGTGCCAGCTCACCGATTCTAGCGGGAGCCGCTAATGAGCAGTTCTTC. It is translated as CASSPILAGAANEQFF.